This T cell receptor beta chain was identified during a study of cytomegalovirus exposure and HLA in healthy donors. Findings and limits, study-wide: Common viral pathogens (according to a later analysis) appeared linked to several of the most significant clusters. Cytomegalovirus association was assigned to more than 150 TCR beta chains. Analysis was carried out at a later point, and it linked a missense DCLRE1C variant to TCR beta V- and J-gene trimming. There were some public TCRs occurring in many donors, but most TCR sequences were rare.

Germline CDR1 GTSNPN, CDR2 SVGIG (reference sequence). The CDR3 is 13 residues long. As to this clone: The antigen is not known.

Both 60 Vbeta primers and 13 Jbeta primers went into the PCR. Sequencing used immunoSEQ multiplex PCR; TCRdb keeps in-frame clones, though not all of them. The sample shows 35,000 to 40,000 clones, about 67% of them seen only once. The clonotype originates from a man aged 25-40 years in good health and CMV-seronegative. The rearrangement uses TRBV30 and TRBJ2-5; 10 positions agree with TRBD2. The J call may be faulty, since TRBJ2-7 better matches the DNA end. Sequencing used PBMCs. CDR3 amino acids: CAWSFTSGTEQYF. The CDR3 nucleotides read TGTGCCTGGAGTTTTACTAGCGGGACCGAGCAGTACTTC.